This TCR beta chain appears in the sequencing data of a study of blood T cell repertoires in COVID-19 (dated by TCRdb to 2018 to 2020). With regard to the full study: Collaborator samples came from the United States, Italy and Spain and covered acute and convalescent phases of COVID-19. The prospective study material was composed of cDNA or gDNA derived from T cells, B-cell-depleted T cells, or PBMCs. Deeply sampled blood TCRbeta repertoires from subjects exposed to, actively infected with, or recovered from COVID-19 were included in the dataset. The repertoires were released in a freely available public database intended as a resource for research on the immune response to SARS-CoV-2. The samples were drawn from the first 160 participants of the ongoing ImmuneRACE study and from over a thousand subjects provided by 6 global collaborators. Nearly every sample came with metadata listing a de-identified subject ID, COVID-19 status, age in years and sex. Where HLA class I and class II types were available, the types were taken from metadata supplied by the sample provider, not from assay-based typing.

Including cysteine and phenylalanine, the CDR3 has 13 amino acids. Just the 39-base CDR3 DNA is kept, in frame starting at base 1. Trimming costs V 3 bases and J 5 bases, and their ends lie 7 bases apart. Concerning this clone itself: The target of this receptor is not known. No quality values exist for individual bases; no much larger clone is one base distant.

Whole blood was collected in K2EDTA tubes by collaborating institutions according to the institutions' own protocols. Collaborator samples were shipped for TCRbeta analysis as frozen whole blood, isolated PBMCs, or DNA extracted from either sample type. TCRbeta CDR3 regions were amplified from genomic DNA by means of the immunoSEQ Assay, a bias-controlled multiplex PCR. The authors' pipeline ran thus. The number of nucleated cells in each sample was estimated from the amplification of reference gene primers within the assay. To quantify the absolute abundance of each unique TCRbeta CDR3 rearrangement, sequence reads were collapsed and filtered. Productive Simpson clonality was computed per sample as the square root of Simpson's diversity index over productive rearrangements. The clones in this table, taken by TCRdb from immuneACCESS, are in-frame only. Not every clone is retained; where verified, under half of the shortfall comes from an unresolved V gene, and the cause of the rest is unknown. V, J and clone size derive from that table, while D and trimming were established from the DNA sequence. The sample records about 130,000 clones, 80% to 90% of which are singletons. Together, the top ten hold roughly 2.5% of the sample.

The research as a whole found: The amount of clinical and demographic metadata varied by source and participant and was provided uncurated.

Rearrangement joined TRBV12-3 or TRBV12-4 to TRBJ2-2, with TRBD2 as a weak D call on 5 bases. The sample taken for sequencing was peripheral blood. This sequence originates from a man aged 45-65 years with active COVID-19. The CDR3 region: CASSFGGTGELFF. The DNA sequence follows: TGTGCCAGCAGTTTCGGCGGGACCGGGGAGCTGTTTTTT.